The T cell receptor (beta chain) described here comes from a study of OX40 agonist ivuxolimab in advanced cancers. At the level of the whole study: Ivuxolimab was a fully human IgG2 agonistic monoclonal antibody targeting the costimulatory receptor OX40 (CD134). Intravenous ivuxolimab was administered to patients every 2 weeks at six dose levels: 0.01, 0.1, 0.3, 1.5, 3 and 10 mg/kg. The monotherapy dose-escalation portion (N of about 52 patients) of the phase I ivuxolimab trial is reported in the paper. Peripheral TCRbeta sequencing aimed to test whether ivuxolimab altered TCR sequence diversity and caused clonal T-cell expansion. Three dose-escalation patients achieved partial responses, one with hepatocellular carcinoma and two with cutaneous melanoma. Prior anti-PD-1, anti-PD-L1 or anti-CTLA-4 therapy was permitted, and 40% of dose-escalation patients had received checkpoint inhibitors. In the dose-escalation cohort, 82.7% of patients were male, and the mean age was approximately 60 years, with a range of roughly 20 to 80. Of the roughly 52 patients in dose escalation, 19 had hepatocellular carcinoma, about 15 had melanoma, 9 had renal cell carcinoma and 9 had head and neck cancer.

The CDR3, from cysteine to phenylalanine, totals 12 residues. The entry retains the CDR3 DNA only, 36 bases that are in frame from base 1. From the germline V gene, CDR1 is MNHEY and CDR2 is SVGAGI. V gives up 6 bases and J gives up 5 bases, and the segment between their germline ends measures 11 bases. Genomic DNA was extracted from sorted cells for sequencing of the TCRbeta CDR3 region. The immunoSEQ Assay was used to sequence the TCRbeta CDR3 regions. TCRdb carries this immuneACCESS record with in-frame sequences only. Its versions omit some clonotypes, under half of them owing to an unresolved V gene in the studies checked, with the rest unexplained. In this sample the table shows about 67,000 clones, roughly 84% of which occur a single time. Roughly 0.74% of the sample is taken by the ten largest. Patients with autoimmune disease history or receiving systemic immunosuppression were excluded from the trial. Peripheral blood for TCR sequencing was collected from all dose cohorts at baseline, on cycle 4 day 1, and on cycle 7 day 1. Samples were obtained from an open-label, multicenter, first-in-human phase I dose-escalation trial of ivuxolimab. Adults with locally advanced or metastatic melanoma, renal cell carcinoma, hepatocellular carcinoma or head and neck squamous cell carcinoma were enrolled in the trial. Before TCR sequencing, CD4+ and CD8+ T cells were separately sorted from peripheral blood.

On the study overall, not on this receptor specifically: Low levels of normalized T-cell clonal expansion were also shown by some nonresponding patients. Which antigens the clonally expanded peripheral T cells were specific for was not determined. After ivuxolimab, expanded clones were on average more numerous among CD8+ T cells than among CD4+ T cells. At doses of 0.1 to 3.0 mg/kg, clonal expansion of both CD4+ and CD8+ T cells in blood was seen between baseline and week 6. In partial responders in the 0.1-3.0 mg/kg groups, normalized peripheral clonal expansion was found to be among the lowest, especially among CD8+ T cells.

A word on this clone: The target of this receptor is not known. Per-base quality was not reported, and no clone a single base away is much larger than it.

The receptor's source is an adult with an advanced solid tumor such as melanoma, head and neck, liver or kidney cancer. The source was CD4+ or CD8+ T cells sorted from blood, collected in a trial of the OX40 agonist ivuxolimab. The rearranged segments are TRBV6-5 and TRBJ2-7; a tentative D match to TRBD2 spans 6 bases. The bases are TGTGCCAGCAGGGAGACTAGTGACGAGCAGTACTTC. This is translated as CASRETSDEQYF.